This T cell receptor beta chain originates from a study of cytomegalovirus exposure and HLA in healthy donors. CDR1 and CDR2 (germline): SQVTM, ANQGSEA. The CDR3 has 14 residues. V gave up 2 bases and J gave up 13 bases; unmatched junction bases: 15. This PCR relied on a set of 60 Vbeta primers and 13 Jbeta primers. The protocol was immunoSEQ multiplex PCR, while the TCRdb copy is restricted to in-frame clones and leaves out a portion. This sample has 100,000 or so clones, with about 70% found just once. The V and J genes are TRBV29-1 and TRBJ1-2, with TRBD1 matching 8 bases. The origin of this receptor is a human donor in good health. Sample: PBMCs. CDR3 in amino acids: CSVERGGSGQGFTF. The DNA for the CDR3 is TGCAGCGTTGAAAGGGGAGGTTCCGGACAGGGATTCACCTTC.